One sample yielded the 15 T cell receptor beta chains listed below, sequenced in a study of T cell repertoires in cytomegalovirus infection. TCRdb called the reads again in MiXCR, with one record for every CDR3 protein. The sample shows 80,000 to 130,000 distinct CDR3 sequences, around a quarter of them seen only once. Sequences were obtained from CD8+ T cells from PBMCs. The receptors derive from a human donor in good health (CMV status not recorded). Some clones in this sample may be carry-over from other donors' samples.

This clonotype was seen at least ten times. This chain connects TRBV7-2 to TRBJ2-5, with 14 bases matching TRBD2. CDR3 length: 16 residues. CDR1 and CDR2 from the germline V gene are SGHTA and FQGNSA. The V gene end was trimmed by 5 bases and the J gene end by 1 base; junction bases not matched to a gene: 3. CDR3 nucleotides: TGTGCCAGCAGCGATGGACTAGCGGGGGGCCAAGAGACCCAGTACTTC. Translating gives CASSDGLAGGQETQYF.

The chain carries TRBV7-6 and TRBJ2-2; 7 bases line up with TRBD1. The CDR3 totals 15 residues. Germline trimming cut 5 bases from V and 5 bases from J; bases unmatched to any gene: 8. The germline V gene has CDR1 SGHVS and CDR2 FNYEAQ. The DNA of the CDR3 is TGTGCCAGCAGCCCAGGGACAGTCGGGACCGGGGAGCTGTTTTTT. Translation gives CASSPGTVGTGELFF. Looking up the rest from reference TRBV7-6 and TRBJ2-2 gives the full variable domain: GAGVSQSPRYKVTKRGQDVALRCDPISGHVSLYWYRQALGQGPEFLTYFNYEAQQDKSGLPNDRFSAERPEGSISTLTIQRTEQRDSAMYRCASSPGTVGTGELFFGEGSRLTVL.

This clonotype is a singleton in its sample. The chain links TRBV7-6 to TRBJ2-3, with 8 bases identical to TRBD2. V shed 6 bases and J 7 bases; nucleotides not matched to a gene: 9. CDR1 and CDR2 from the germline V gene are SGHVS and FNYEAQ. The CDR3 contains 14 residues. The CDR3 loop is CASRAGGVKNTQYF. CDR3 coding DNA: TGTGCCAGCAGGGCGGGGGGAGTCAAAAATACGCAGTATTTT.

This clonotype has only a few counts. CDR3 protein: CASLQGAVTYNEQFF. The CDR3 DNA follows: TGTGCCAGCTTACAGGGGGCGGTAACCTACAATGAGCAGTTCTTC. The rearrangement joins TRBV28 to TRBJ2-1; 9 positions agree with TRBD1. V was pared by 8 bases and J by 2 bases, with 7 bases of the junction left unmatched. The CDR3 extends over 15 amino acids. CDR1 is MDHEN, CDR2 SYDVKM, per germline.

This clonotype showed up just a few times. This rearrangement joins TRBV14 to TRBJ2-3; TRBD2 agrees at 8 bases. Germline lookup yields CDR1 SGHDN and CDR2 FVKESK. This CDR3 has 16 amino acids. V lost 3 bases and J lost 2; bases outside the gene matches: 7. CDR3 bases: TGTGCCAGCAGCCAGCGGGAGGTGACCCTCACAGATACGCAGTATTTT. This gives the protein CASSQREVTLTDTQYF.

This clonotype has a count of ten or more. The CDR3 region is CASSSNGGNEQFF. The CDR3 bases are TGTGCCAGCAGCTCCAATGGAGGGAATGAGCAGTTCTTC. The rearrangement uses TRBV7-3 and TRBJ2-1; the D gene is possibly TRBD2 (6 bases). The CDR3 has 13 amino acids. Germline V gene lookup returns CDR1 SGHTA and CDR2 FQGTGA. V gave up 4 bases and J gave up 7 bases, with 11 bases separating them. Supplemented by reference TRBV7-3 and TRBJ2-1, the full variable domain reads GAGVSQTPSNKVTEKGKYVELRCDPISGHTALYWYRQSLGQGPEFLIYFQGTGAADDSGLPNDRFFAVRPEGSVSTLKIQRTERGDSAVYLCASSSNGGNEQFFGPGTRLTVL.

This clonotype came up many times. The rearrangement links TRBV7-9 to TRBJ2-7, with no clear D. Trimming stripped 5 bases from V and 3 bases from J, with 5 bases between. The CDR3 is 11 amino acids. From germline, CDR1 is SEHNR and CDR2 FQNEAQ (reference sequence). This CDR3 is CASSTYYEQYF. CDR3 DNA: TGTGCCAGCAGCACCTACTACGAGCAGTACTTC.

This clonotype was recorded a few times. This rearrangement joins TRBV28 to TRBJ1-2; unclear D gene. Germline CDR1 and CDR2: MDHEN and SYDVKM. V was clipped by 10 bases and J by 6 bases, with 15 bases between them. The CDR3 spans 12 residues. The CDR3 DNA reads as TGTGCCACCGAGCGCGGGCGGGATGGCTACACCTTC. Its protein is CATERGRDGYTF.

This clonotype was seen at least ten times. The chain uses TRBV7-9 and TRBJ2-7; D unresolved. The V end lost 1 base, the J end lost 2 bases, and 9 bases lay between the germline ends. The CDR3 runs 14 residues. From germline, CDR1 is SEHNR and CDR2 FQNEAQ (reference sequence). In DNA, the CDR3 is TGTGCCAGCAGCTTAGGGGAAAGGGCCTACGAGCAGTACTTC. Its protein product is CASSLGERAYEQYF.

This clonotype has at least ten counts. J is TRBJ1-1 and V is TRBV28, with D hard to call. CDR3 length: 14 amino acids. Looked up from germline, CDR1 is MDHEN and CDR2 is SYDVKM. V lost 2 bases and J lost 3, with 10 bases in between. Here the CDR3 reads CASSLPDFHTEAFF. The CDR3 DNA reads TGTGCCAGCAGTTTACCAGACTTCCACACTGAAGCTTTCTTT.

This chain links TRBV12-3 or TRBV12-4 with TRBJ1-4; the D gene is possibly TRBD1 (5 bases). This CDR3 spans 15 amino acids. V lost 7 bases to trimming and J lost 6 bases, with 18 bases between them. The CDR3 loop reads CASTQRGGEDEKLFF. The CDR3 DNA sequence: TGTGCCAGCACCCAACGGGGGGGAGAGGATGAAAAACTGTTTTTT.

This clonotype was detected a few times. This chain connects TRBV7-2 to TRBJ2-2, with TRBD1 identical over 9 bases. V dropped 2 bases and J dropped 4; count of bases not matched to a gene: 8. Per the germline V gene, CDR1 is SGHTA and CDR2 is FQGNSA. The CDR3 has 17 amino acids. CDR3 DNA sequence: TGTGCCAGCAGCTTATCGCCGGGACAGGGTTTCACCGGGGAGCTGTTTTTT. Encoded protein: CASSLSPGQGFTGELFF. Together with reference TRBV7-2 and TRBJ2-2, the CDR3 gives the full variable domain: GAGVSQSPSNKVTEKGKDVELRCDPISGHTALYWYRQSLGQGLEFLIYFQGNSAPDKSGLPSDRFSAERTGGSVSTLTIQRTQQEDSAVYLCASSLSPGQGFTGELFFGEGSRLTVL.

On this clonotype itself: The junction departs from the called germline gene at one end, perhaps through a read error. The rearrangement uses TRBV15 and TRBJ2-2; D unresolved. Germline V gives CDR1 LNHNV, CDR2 YYDKDF (reference sequence). CDR3 size: 17 residues. The CDR3 loop is CATRRVKMGTNTGELFF. CDR3 in DNA: TGTGCCACCAGGAGAGTGAAGATGGGGACGAACACCGGGGAGCTGTTTTTT.

This chain links TRBV19 with TRBJ1-1; D is undetermined. With 1 base removed from V and 1 base from J, the gap between germline ends came to 4 bases. This CDR3 has 13 amino acids. Looked up from germline, CDR1 is LNHDA and CDR2 is SQIVND (reference sequence). The CDR3 DNA reads TGTGCCAGTAGTATAGCAGAGAACACTGAAGCTTTCTTT. It translates to CASSIAENTEAFF.

V and J are TRBV9 and TRBJ2-3, with 11 positions matching TRBD2. The CDR3 totals 15 residues. V shed 8 bases and J 0 bases; nucleotides not matched to a gene: 5. Germline V lookup: CDR1 SGDLS, CDR2 YYNGEE. CDR3 in DNA: TGTGCCAGTTCGACTAGCGGGGCGAGCACAGATACGCAGTATTTT. This encodes CASSTSGASTDTQYF.